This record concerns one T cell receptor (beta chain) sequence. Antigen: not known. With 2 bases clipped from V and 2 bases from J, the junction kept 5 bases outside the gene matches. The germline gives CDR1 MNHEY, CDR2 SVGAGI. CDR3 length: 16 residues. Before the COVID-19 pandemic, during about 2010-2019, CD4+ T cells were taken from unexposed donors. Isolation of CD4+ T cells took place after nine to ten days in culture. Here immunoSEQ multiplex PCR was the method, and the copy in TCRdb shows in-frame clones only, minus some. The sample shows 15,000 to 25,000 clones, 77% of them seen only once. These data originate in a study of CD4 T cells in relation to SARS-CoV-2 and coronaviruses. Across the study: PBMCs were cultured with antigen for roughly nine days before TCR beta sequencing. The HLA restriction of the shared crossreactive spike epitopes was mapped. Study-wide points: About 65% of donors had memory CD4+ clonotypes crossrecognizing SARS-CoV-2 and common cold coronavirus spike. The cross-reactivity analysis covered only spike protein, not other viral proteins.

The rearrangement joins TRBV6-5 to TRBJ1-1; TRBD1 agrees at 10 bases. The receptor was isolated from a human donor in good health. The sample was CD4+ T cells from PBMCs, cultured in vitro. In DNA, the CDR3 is TGTGCCAGCAGTTACGCGACAGGGGGCCCTAACACTGAAGCTTTCTTT. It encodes CASSYATGGPNTEAFF.